One and the same sample provided the 32 T cell receptor beta chains below, sequenced in a study of technical replicates of blood from several donors. Clones were read by immunoSEQ multiplex PCR, and TCRdb kept only the in-frame ones, dropping some. The repertoire holds approximately 73,000 clones, roughly 96% seen once, with 0.3% to 0.35% in the top ten. Sequenced sample: T cells isolated from PBMCs. Every receptor here comes from a human donor in good health.

The rearrangement joins TRBV7-8 to TRBJ2-2; tentative D call: TRBD2 (6 bases). With 3 bases removed from V and 0 bases from J, the gap between germline ends came to 11 bases. The CDR3 extends over 16 amino acids. Looked up from germline, CDR1 is SGHVS and CDR2 is FQNEAQ. The chain's CDR3 is CASSFNGRANTGELFF. As DNA, the CDR3 is TGTGCCAGCAGCTTTAACGGGAGAGCGAACACCGGGGAGCTGTTTTTT.

The chain joins TRBV6-5 to TRBJ1-1; no clear D. The V gene lost 6 bases and the J gene lost 0 bases, with 8 bases spanning the gap. CDR1 is MNHEY and CDR2 is SVGAGI in the germline V gene. This CDR3 is built from 13 residues. The CDR3 DNA is TGTGCCAGCAGCTCTTCCCTGAACACTGAAGCTTTCTTT. The encoded protein is CASSSSLNTEAFF.

The rearrangement uses TRBV10-1 and TRBJ2-1; the D gene is possibly TRBD2 (6 bases). The CDR3 covers 15 residues. V lost 2 bases and J 9 bases, leaving 17 bases between the germline ends. Germline CDR1 reads WNHNN; CDR2 reads SYGVQD (reference sequence). The CDR3 region is CASSEEGGIAAEQFF. DNA for the CDR3: TGCGCCAGCAGTGAGGAGGGAGGAATAGCTGCTGAGCAGTTCTTC.

J is TRBJ2-3 and V is TRBV9, with D possibly being TRBD1 (5 bases). Between the trimmed V and J ends, which lost 4 bases and 2 bases, there was a span of 11 bases. The CDR3 sequence is 14 residues long. CDR1 SGDLS and CDR2 YYNGEE come from the germline V gene. CDR3 residues: CASSTEDTTDTQYF. CDR3 coding DNA: TGTGCCAGCAGCACTGAGGACACCACAGATACGCAGTATTTT. Based on the CDR3 plus reference TRBV9 and TRBJ2-3, the full variable domain is DSGVTQTPKHLITATGQRVTLRCSPRSGDLSVYWYQQSLDQGLQFLIQYYNGEERAKGNILERFSAQQFPDLHSELNLSSLELGDSALYFCASSTEDTTDTQYFGPGTRLTVL.

V usage is TRBV6-5 and J usage is TRBJ2-7; 7 bases map to TRBD2. The CDR3 totals 16 residues. Trimming at V came to 0 bases and at J to 2 bases, leaving 7 bases not matched to a gene. The germline gives CDR1 MNHEY, CDR2 SVGAGI. CDR3 nucleotides: TGTGCCAGCAGTTACTCGCTTCGGGAGGTCGCCTACGAGCAGTACTTC. The encoded protein is CASSYSLREVAYEQYF.

J is TRBJ2-2 and V is TRBV6-1; 8 nucleotides align to TRBD2. J gave up 10 bases and V 8 bases, and 12 bases lay outside the gene matches. Looked up from germline, CDR1 is MNHNS and CDR2 is SASEGT. This CDR3 has 14 residues. Written as DNA, the CDR3 is TGTGCCAGCGGATTGACTAGCGCTGGCCCGGAGCTGTTTTTT. Protein product: CASGLTSAGPELFF.

V usage is TRBV29-1 and J usage is TRBJ1-2; the D is unclear. The CDR3 spans 12 residues. Germline V CDR1 and CDR2: SQVTM, ANQGSEA. V was trimmed by 4 bases and J by 2 bases, leaving 8 bases between them. This chain's CDR3 is CSVGSRNYGYTF. DNA of the CDR3: TGCAGCGTTGGTAGCCGGAACTATGGCTACACCTTC.

The V call is TRBV9, the J call TRBJ2-3, with 8 bases lining up with TRBD2. The ends lost 2 bases at V and 4 bases at J; junction bases unmatched: 12. This CDR3 has 17 amino acids. Looked up from germline, CDR1 is SGDLS and CDR2 is YYNGEE. The CDR3 bases are TGTGCCAGCAGCGTCTTTTTCTCGGGAGGGCCAGCAGATACGCAGTATTTT. Translating gives CASSVFFSGGPADTQYF.

The CDR3 bases are TGTGCCAGCAGGGGTAACAGGGGGAGATTAGCCTACGAGCAGTACTTC. It is translated as CASRGNRGRLAYEQYF. This sequence joins TRBV28 and TRBJ2-7, with 8 bases matching TRBD1. V lost 6 bases, J lost 2 bases, and 12 bases stayed unmatched. Germline V lookup: CDR1 MDHEN, CDR2 SYDVKM. The CDR3 covers 16 residues.

The V call is TRBV11-2, the J call TRBJ2-7; D is ambiguous. CDR3 length: 14 amino acids. Deletions cut 0 bases from V and 6 bases from J, with 12 bases between. Germline CDR1 SGHAT, CDR2 FQNNGV. The CDR3 DNA sequence: TGTGCCAGCAGCTTAGAATCTATAGCCCCCGAGCAGTACTTC. Its translation: CASSLESIAPEQYF.

The V gene is TRBV20-1, the J gene TRBJ2-5; possible D gene TRBD2, 5 bases. The CDR3 runs to 10 residues. Per the germline V gene, CDR1 is DFQATT and CDR2 is SNEGSKA (reference sequence). The V and J ends lost 6 bases and 5 bases respectively, with 7 bases between them. CDR3 in DNA: TGCAGTGCCCCGGGGGAGACCCAGTACTTC. Amino acid sequence: CSAPGETQYF.

The chain has TRBV5-6 and TRBJ1-5; D remains unclear. CDR3 length: 15 residues. Trimming pared 1 base from V and 0 bases from J, leaving 8 bases between. Germline CDR1 is SGHDT and CDR2 is YYEEEE. The CDR3 DNA is TGTGCCAGCAGCTTGCGGAGTATTAGCAATCAGCCCCAGCATTTT. Its protein product is CASSLRSISNQPQHF.

The J gene is TRBJ1-2, the V gene TRBV5-5; weak D call: TRBD1 (6 bases). Germline V gives CDR1 SGHKS, CDR2 YYEKEE (reference sequence). This CDR3 comprises 13 residues. V dropped 4 bases and J dropped 8 bases, with 15 bases sitting between them. CDR3 in DNA: TGTGCCAGCAGCCCACTACAGGGCCTGGGCTACACCTTC. Translating gives CASSPLQGLGYTF. The full variable domain, in which reference TRBV5-5 and TRBJ1-2 provide the parts outside the CDR3, is DAGVTQSPTHLIKTRGQQVTLRCSPISGHKSVSWYQQVLGQGPQFIFQYYEKEERGRGNFPDRFSARQFPNYSSELNVNALLLGDSALYLCASSPLQGLGYTFGSGTRLTVV.

The V gene is TRBV7-8, the J gene TRBJ1-5; unclear D gene. Germline CDR1 is SGHVS and CDR2 is FQNEAQ. The CDR3 runs to 15 residues. V was cut by 0 bases and J by 4 bases, with 10 bases left in between. CDR3: CASSLAIQKNQPQHF. The CDR3 DNA is TGTGCCAGCAGCTTAGCAATACAGAAAAATCAGCCCCAGCATTTT.

The V and J genes are TRBV9 and TRBJ1-3; a weak D match, TRBD1 (6 bases). The CDR3 runs 14 residues. Germline CDR1 SGDLS, CDR2 YYNGEE. Trimming cost V 3 bases and J 4 bases, with 11 bases left between them. CDR3 in amino acids: CASSAGQQGNTIYF. DNA of the CDR3: TGTGCCAGCAGCGCAGGACAGCAGGGAAACACCATATATTTT. Based on the CDR3 plus reference TRBV9 and TRBJ1-3, the full variable domain is DSGVTQTPKHLITATGQRVTLRCSPRSGDLSVYWYQQSLDQGLQFLIQYYNGEERAKGNILERFSAQQFPDLHSELNLSSLELGDSALYFCASSAGQQGNTIYFGEGSWLTVV.

The chain has TRBV9 and TRBJ2-5, with TRBD2 as a possible D gene (5 bases). This CDR3 region has 14 residues. The germline CDR1 and CDR2 sequences are SGDLS and YYNGEE. Trimming stripped 0 bases from V and 4 bases from J, with 10 bases between. CDR3: CASSVVEGSETQYF. The CDR3 DNA follows: TGTGCCAGCAGCGTAGTAGAGGGATCAGAGACCCAGTACTTC.

The chain couples TRBV19 to TRBJ1-4; 7 bases line up with TRBD1. This CDR3 contains 14 residues. CDR1 and CDR2 (germline): LNHDA, SQIVND (reference sequence). Trimming removed 3 bases from V and 3 bases from J; junction bases left unmatched: 1. The CDR3 is CASSITGANEKLFF. The CDR3 DNA sequence: TGTGCCAGTAGTATCACAGGGGCTAATGAAAAACTGTTTTTT. The variable domain in full, completed from reference TRBV19 and TRBJ1-4, reads DGGITQSPKYLFRKEGQNVTLSCEQNLNHDAMYWYRQDPGQGLRLIYYSQIVNDFQKGDIAEGYSVSREKKESFPLTVTSAQKNPTAFYLCASSITGANEKLFFGSGTQLSVL.

V and J are TRBV27 and TRBJ1-3; perhaps TRBD1 as D (6 bases). V dropped 3 bases and J dropped 4 bases, with 13 bases sitting between them. Germline values: CDR1 MNHEY, CDR2 SMNVEV (reference sequence). CDR3 size: 15 residues. The CDR3 DNA reads TGTGCCAGCAGTTTGGGTTGGGACACCGGAAACACCATATATTTT. This gives the protein CASSLGWDTGNTIYF.

The V gene is TRBV7-8, the J gene TRBJ1-5, with 7 positions matching TRBD1. The germline gives CDR1 SGHVS, CDR2 FQNEAQ. With V trimmed by 5 bases and J by 3 bases, 7 bases remained unmatched. The length of the CDR3 is 15 residues. CDR3 nucleotides: TGTGCCAGCAGCCCACAGGGGTTAGTCAATCAGCCCCAGCATTTT. Its translation is CASSPQGLVNQPQHF. The whole variable domain, filled in from reference TRBV7-8 and TRBJ1-5, reads GAGVSQSPRYKVAKRGQDVALRCDPISGHVSLFWYQQALGQGPEFLTYFQNEAQLDKSGLPSDRFFAERPEGSVSTLKIQRTQQEDSAVYLCASSPQGLVNQPQHFGDGTRLSIL.

The CDR3 sequence is CATSRDRVDTQYF. CDR3 bases: TGTGCCACCAGCAGAGATCGGGTGGATACGCAGTATTTT. This chain uses TRBV15 with TRBJ2-3; D gene ambiguous. Trimming took 0 bases from V and 6 from J, leaving 7 bases between them. The CDR3 spans 13 residues. Germline loops: CDR1 LNHNV, CDR2 YYDKDF (reference sequence).

V is TRBV6-1 and J is TRBJ1-3, with a weak D call TRBD1 (6 bases). The CDR3 totals 14 residues. CDR1 is MNHNS, CDR2 SASEGT, per germline. Between the trimmed V and J ends, which lost 5 bases and 5 bases, there was a span of 13 bases. The CDR3 protein is CASSFQGNRNTIYF. Here the CDR3 DNA reads TGTGCCAGCAGTTTCCAGGGGAATCGAAACACCATATATTTT.

CDR3 sequence reads: CASSLRQGGGYTF. The CDR3 DNA reads as TGTGCCAGCAGCTTAAGACAGGGTGGCGGCTACACCTTC. This chain joins TRBV7-3 and TRBJ1-2; 7 nucleotides line up with TRBD1. This CDR3 is built from 13 residues. Germline V lookup: CDR1 SGHTA, CDR2 FQGTGA. V shed 1 base and J 8 bases; nucleotides not matched to a gene: 4.

The rearrangement uses TRBV7-6 and TRBJ2-7, with TRBD1 matching 8 bases. This CDR3 region has 16 residues. Germline V gene data show CDR1 as SGHVS and CDR2 as FNYEAQ. V lost 5 bases and J lost 5; bases outside the gene matches: 14. CDR3 region: CASSLRQGTTGHEQYF. The CDR3 nucleotides read TGTGCCAGCAGCCTAAGACAGGGGACGACGGGCCACGAGCAGTACTTC.

This clone was detected only once. The chain carries TRBV15 and TRBJ2-1; D ambiguous. The V and J ends lost 0 bases and 6 bases respectively, with 9 bases between them. Germline loops: CDR1 LNHNV, CDR2 YYDKDF (reference sequence). The CDR3 is made up of 14 amino acids. The CDR3 region has the DNA TGTGCCACCAGCAGAGAGGGCCCGACCAATGAGCAGTTCTTC. Translation: CATSREGPTNEQFF.

The chain couples TRBV4-2 to TRBJ1-2; 7 nucleotides line up with TRBD1. Germline V gene sequence: CDR1 LGHNA, CDR2 YNFKEQ. The length of the CDR3 is 15 residues. Trimming removed 1 base from V and 10 bases from J; junction bases left unmatched: 12. This CDR3 is CASSQVYPDRAFYTF. The CDR3 DNA follows: TGTGCCAGCAGCCAAGTCTATCCCGACAGGGCTTTCTACACCTTC.

The chain recombines TRBV9 with TRBJ2-3; the D is unclear. The CDR3 is 15 amino acids. Trimming shortened V by 0 bases and J by 4 bases, and 12 bases separated the two germline ends. From germline, CDR1 is SGDLS and CDR2 YYNGEE. CDR3: CASSVGVAQADTQYF. CDR3 in DNA: TGTGCCAGCAGCGTAGGAGTAGCACAAGCAGATACGCAGTATTTT.

In its sample, this clone was seen once. The chain couples TRBV6-1 to TRBJ2-7, with TRBD2 identical over 8 bases. The J segment lost 4 bases and the V segment lost 2 bases, leaving 10 bases of the junction unmatched. This CDR3 contains 16 residues. CDR1 MNHNS and CDR2 SASEGT come from the germline V gene. The CDR3: CASSESGGAGKYEQYF. CDR3 DNA sequence: TGTGCCAGCAGTGAATCGGGAGGGGCAGGCAAGTACGAGCAGTACTTC.

For the CDR3, the DNA is TGTGCCAGCAGCCAAAACAGGGGCTGGAATGGTGAAGCTTTCTTT. This gives the protein CASSQNRGWNGEAFF. The chain has TRBV13 and TRBJ1-1, with TRBD1 matching 7 bases. Trimming took 5 bases from V and 7 from J; bases not matched to a gene: 13. The CDR3 runs to 15 residues. Germline values: CDR1 PRHDT, CDR2 FYEKMQ (reference sequence).

The chain is built from TRBV6-5 and TRBJ2-1, with D unresolved. The V gene lost 6 bases and the J gene lost 8 bases, with 20 bases spanning the gap. The CDR3 length is 15 residues. Germline CDR1 reads MNHEY; CDR2 reads SVGAGI. CDR3 bases: TGTGCCAGCAGCTACGCCACGGGTCAGTTCGATGAGCAGTTCTTC. Amino acid sequence: CASSYATGQFDEQFF.

V is TRBV10-3 and J is TRBJ2-7, with TRBD1 matching over 9 bases. The CDR3 has 15 amino acids. Germline-derived CDR1 and CDR2 are ENHRY and SYGVKD. J gave up 3 bases and V 1 base, and 4 bases lay outside the gene matches. The CDR3 here is CAISEFGTGNYEQYF. The CDR3 DNA sequence: TGTGCCATCAGTGAGTTCGGGACAGGGAACTACGAGCAGTACTTC.

The chain is built from TRBV11-3 and TRBJ2-3; 8 bases map to TRBD1. The V gene end was trimmed by 5 bases and the J gene end by 6 bases; junction bases not matched to a gene: 1. The CDR3 sequence is 12 residues long. Germline V CDR1 and CDR2: SGHNT, YENEEA. The CDR3 region has the DNA TGTGCCAGCAGCCGACAGGGGGATACGCAGTATTTT. It specifies CASSRQGDTQYF.

This chain joins TRBV27 and TRBJ2-7; D is unclear. The CDR3 spans 15 residues. Between the trimmed V and J ends, which lost 2 bases and 3 bases, there was a span of 14 bases. The germline CDR1 and CDR2 sequences are MNHEY and SMNVEV (reference sequence). CDR3 nucleotides: TGTGCCAGCAGTTTAAGTGTTCTACCGTTCTACGAGCAGTACTTC. Translation gives CASSLSVLPFYEQYF.